This T cell receptor beta chain originates from a study of blood T cell dynamics during melanoma immunotherapy. V dropped 7 bases and J dropped 7 bases, with 19 bases sitting between them. Germline lookup yields CDR1 LNHDA and CDR2 SQIVND (reference sequence). The CDR3 consists of 15 residues. Time point given: week 3, after first cycle of checkpoint inhibitor. Response was assessed by RECIST 1.1 at 12 weeks, except a couple of rapid progressors. The table came from immunoSEQ multiplex PCR; TCRdb's copy has only in-frame clones and leaves some out. Found here are about 6,000 clones, about 82% of them singletons; the top ten hold more than 25%. This clone was recorded a few times.

This material consisted of blood, taken from a patient treated with checkpoint blockade. The sequence derives from a human donor with melanoma. The V gene is TRBV19, the J gene TRBJ1-4; D not resolved. The CDR3 protein is CASTPSWTEVEKLFF. The CDR3 DNA reads TGTGCCAGTACCCCATCCTGGACGGAGGTTGAAAAACTGTTTTTT.